Reported below is one T cell receptor (beta chain). Its antigen is not yet known. No much larger clone exists at a distance of one base, and base qualities are not known. In the first month after transplant, blood samples were collected up to 4 times, and after that at least monthly when available. The data are from a study of graft-versus-host responses after intestinal transplantation (dated by TCRdb to the early 2020s). Looking at the study overall: The transplants that recipients received were multivisceral, liver-intestinal, or isolated intestinal. A peak of at least 4% donor T cells among recipient peripheral blood mononuclear cells was the definition used for donor T cell macrochimerism. The cohort enrolled approximately 24 intestinal transplant recipients, one of whom was a retransplant, and 3 patients without pretransplant specimens were excluded. Anti-thymocyte globulin induction was given to all recipients, followed by maintenance tacrolimus and steroids for 3 to 4 years. Alloreactive clones were identified by sequencing pre-transplant mixed lymphocyte reaction products and comparing them with unstimulated pre-transplant donor and recipient T cells. Bulk TCR-beta CDR3 sequencing was used to track graft-versus-host and host-versus-graft alloreactive T cell clones in the graft, circulation and bone marrow after intestinal transplantation. Instead of going to the commercial service, samples from a few later patients were sequenced in-house on an Illumina MiSeq and processed with MiXCR. Overall results and qualifications from the work: The conclusions were limited by the relatively low number and heterogeneity of the intestinal transplant patients. In patients with donor T cell macrochimerism, the allografts had high GvH to HvG T cell clonal ratios. Early after transplant, peak levels of circulating GvH clones were associated with declines in HvG clones. GvH clones were found in recipient bone marrow, and some of the GvH clones appeared earlier in ileal mucosa or blood, which is consistent with an intestinal mucosal origin.

The library was obtained by the immunoSEQ multiplex PCR assay. Adaptive Biotechnologies carried out high-throughput TCR-beta CDR3 sequencing of genomic DNA for most patients. As for the original processing: TCR sequencing data were retrieved from Adaptive's ImmunoSEQ software for some 17 patients, whereas a few other patients were processed with MiXCR and VDJtools. CDR3 nucleotide sequences shared between donor and recipient were removed because their origin could not be assigned. To count as alloreactive, a clone needed at least 2-fold expansion over unstimulated cells and a minimum CFSE-low frequency of 0.002% (template counts) or 0.001% (read counts). Clones detected in sequenced pre-transplant spleen, lymph node, or MLR CFSE-low populations of the donor or recipient were defined as mappable. Cumulative frequency of alloreactive clones was calculated as a percentage of all sequences weighted by copy number. TCRdb carries this immuneACCESS record with in-frame sequences only. Its versions omit some clonotypes, under half of them owing to an unresolved V gene in the studies checked, with the rest unexplained. From that table come the V and J calls and clone size; the DNA was used to work out D and trimming. The sample table contains some 45,000 clones; only one count was recorded for about 95% of them. The leading ten clones occupy roughly 1.6% of the sample.

The CDR3 has 14 amino acids, counting the end cysteine and phenylalanine. The CDR3 DNA has 42 bases and is translated from base 1. From the germline V gene, CDR1 is MNHEY and CDR2 is SVGAGI. Deletion took 2 bases off V and 10 bases off J, with a span of 17 bases between the germline ends. The chain was built from TRBV6-5 and TRBJ1-1, and TRBD1 may be the D gene, going by 6 matching bases. This sequence was found in a human patient who received an intestinal transplant, so some T cells may come from the graft donor. Sequencing was performed on PBMCs, taken about 320 days after intestinal transplant. CDR3 sequence: CASSYQRTDPGAFF. The DNA sequence reads TGTGCCAGCAGTTACCAGAGGACAGACCCCGGAGCTTTCTTT.